A single T cell receptor (beta chain) is shown here with its context. It was with 60 Vbeta and 13 Jbeta primers that the PCR ran. TCRdb keeps only in-frame clones here, not all; method: immunoSEQ multiplex PCR. The table includes about 42,000 clones, around 50% detected once. These data come from a study of cytomegalovirus exposure and HLA in healthy donors. Material for sequencing was PBMCs. This TCR was sampled from a human donor in good health.

The CDR3 spells CATSRGGTGPFEAFF. CDR3 nucleotide sequence: TGTGCCACCAGCAGGGGGGGGACAGGTCCTTTTGAAGCTTTCTTT. The chain combines TRBV15 with TRBJ1-1; 8 positions agree with TRBD1. Germline V gives CDR1 LNHNV, CDR2 YYDKDF (reference sequence). The CDR3 extends over 15 amino acids. J lost 7 bases, V lost 3 bases, and 10 bases had no gene match.